The 14 T cell receptor beta chains below were found in one sample sequenced in a study of molecular identifiers for immune sequencing clone quantification. TCRdb reprocessed the PCR reads with MiXCR, giving one entry per CDR3 protein. Of under 600,000 distinct CDR3 sequences listed, roughly a fifth were seen once; the top ten hold around 0.84%. Sequencing used naive CD8+ T cells from blood, with Jurkat cell RNA spiked in. The subset: FACS-sorted CD8+CD4-CCR7+CD45RA+ naive T cells. The receptors were sampled from a human donor in good health. Some libraries in this study had Jurkat cell RNA spiked in.

Notes on this clonotype: A much bigger clone sits one base away, suggesting this may be a read error. In DNA, the CDR3 is TGTGCCAGCGGCCCCCTTAGCGGGCCCACAGATACGCAGTATTTT. It yields the protein CASGPLSGPTDTQYF. The rearrangement joins TRBV7-9 to TRBJ2-3, with TRBD2 identical over 7 bases. Germline V gene data show CDR1 as SEHNR and CDR2 as FQNEAQ (reference sequence). The junction had 10 bases not matched to a gene; V was cut back by 8 bases and J by 2 bases. The CDR3 is 15 amino acids.

Regarding this clonotype: One end of the junction is discordant with germline, which a read error may explain. This chain links TRBV27 with TRBJ2-3; 8 bases are a match to TRBD1. This CDR3 comprises 17 residues. CDR1 is MNHEY and CDR2 is SMNVEV in the germline V gene (reference sequence). In DNA, the CDR3 is TGTGCCAGCAGTTTCGGGAATACAGGGGGGCTCACAGATACGCAGTGTTTT. Translated: CASSFGNTGGLTDTQCF.

The chain uses TRBV15 and TRBJ2-2; TRBD2 agrees at 11 bases. Germline-derived CDR1 and CDR2 are LNHNV and YYDKDF (reference sequence). The V and J ends lost 0 bases and 5 bases, in that order; junction bases with no gene match: 20. CDR3 size: 22 residues. CDR3 nucleotides: TGTGCCACCAGCAGAGATCGAGGGGAAGTCTGGAGTAGCGGGGGGGATACCGGGGAGCTGTTTTTT. Translated, it gives CATSRDRGEVWSSGGDTGELFF.

CDR3 sequence: CSAREGGAFF. CDR3 in DNA: TGCAGTGCTAGAGAAGGGGGAGCTTTCTTT. The chain uses TRBV20-1 and TRBJ1-1; tentatively, D is TRBD1 (6 bases). CDR1 and CDR2 from the germline V gene are DFQATT and SNEGSKA (reference sequence). The CDR3 covers 10 residues. Trimming removed 0 bases from V and 10 bases from J, with 6 bases in between.

This clonotype was observed many times. This chain connects TRBV4-1 to TRBJ2-3, with 10 positions matching TRBD2. Germline loops: CDR1 MGHRA, CDR2 YSYEKL. V lost 2 bases to trimming and J lost 6 bases; unmatched junction nucleotides: 8. The CDR3 spans 16 residues. The CDR3 reads CASSQISSGGSDTQYF. CDR3 bases: TGCGCCAGCAGCCAAATTTCTAGCGGGGGTTCGGATACGCAGTATTTT.

This clonotype was recorded many times. The chain has TRBV9 and TRBJ1-6; 10 bases align to TRBD1. CDR3 length: 17 amino acids. The ends lost 4 bases at V and 1 base at J; junction bases unmatched: 5. The germline V gene has CDR1 SGDLS and CDR2 YYNGEE. CDR3 in DNA: TGTGCCAGCAGCCCAGACAGGGGGCGATCCTATAATTCACCCCTCCACTTT. As protein: CASSPDRGRSYNSPLHF.

This clonotype was recorded once. V and J are TRBV12-2 and TRBJ2-7. TRBV12-2 is listed as a pseudogene. CDR3 length: 11 amino acids. The CDR3 DNA reads as TGTGCAAGTCGCTCTGGGATGGGGCAGTACTTC. It codes for CASRSGMGQYF.

The chain couples TRBV6-2 or TRBV6-3 to TRBJ1-1; D remains ambiguous. The CDR3 extends over 11 amino acids. Trimming stripped 6 bases from V and 4 bases from J, with 6 bases between. Looked up from germline, CDR1 is MNHEY and CDR2 is SVGEGT. CDR3 in DNA: TGTGCCAGCAGACTGTCCACTGAAGCTTTCTTT. Translated, it gives CASRLSTEAFF.

This clonotype was counted a few times. This chain uses TRBV15 with TRBJ2-7; the D call may be TRBD1 or TRBD2 (7 bases each). The CDR3 covers 12 residues. V shed 3 bases and J shed 6 bases, with 9 bases lying between them. Per germline, CDR1 LNHNV and CDR2 YYDKDF (reference sequence). The chain's CDR3 is CATSSRGGEQYF. DNA for the CDR3: TGTGCCACCAGCAGCAGGGGGGGCGAGCAGTACTTC.

This sequence joins TRBV7-9 and TRBJ1-2; 9 positions agree with TRBD1. The CDR3 is made up of 14 amino acids. Germline CDR1 reads SEHNR; CDR2 reads FQNEAQ (reference sequence). The trim removed 2 bases at V and 6 bases at J, leaving 4 bases unmatched. As DNA, the CDR3 is TGTGCCAGCAGCTTATCCGGGACAGGGCATGGCTACACCTTC. As protein: CASSLSGTGHGYTF.

This clonotype was found a few times. Here the CDR3 DNA reads TGTGCCTGGCGTCGGGCGACAGGTTATATTGAAGCTTTCTTT. This codes for CAWRRATGYIEAFF. V gene TRBV30 combines with J gene TRBJ1-1, with D possibly TRBD1 on 6 matching bases. This CDR3 is 14 amino acids long. Germline V CDR1 and CDR2: GTSNPN, SVGIG (reference sequence). The V and J ends lost 5 bases and 7 bases respectively, with 20 bases between them.

The sample holds many counts of this clonotype. V usage is TRBV5-5 and J usage is TRBJ1-5; D is undetermined. Deletions cut 0 bases from V and 4 bases from J, with 5 bases between. CDR3 size: 13 residues. Per germline, CDR1 SGHKS and CDR2 YYEKEE (reference sequence). CDR3 bases: TGTGCCAGCAGCTTGGTAGAAAATCAGCCCCAGCATTTT. It is translated as CASSLVENQPQHF.

This chain links TRBV4-1 with TRBJ1-2; 8 positions match TRBD1. Germline trimming cut 2 bases from V and 2 bases from J; bases unmatched to any gene: 7. The CDR3 length is 16 residues. The germline gives CDR1 MGHRA, CDR2 YSYEKL. CDR3 region: CASSQNHQGANYGYTF. The CDR3 DNA is TGCGCCAGCAGCCAAAACCACCAGGGGGCGAACTATGGCTACACCTTC.

This clonotype was counted at least ten times. This sequence joins TRBV5-1 and TRBJ2-1; 8 nucleotides align to TRBD2. V shed 5 bases and J 6 bases; nucleotides not matched to a gene: 4. CDR1 SGHRS and CDR2 YFSETQ come from the germline V gene. This CDR3 has 13 residues. Here the CDR3 reads CASSTSGINEQFF. The CDR3 coding sequence is TGCGCCAGCAGTACTAGCGGAATCAATGAGCAGTTCTTC.